One and the same sample provided the 29 T cell receptor beta chains below, sequenced in a study of CD8+CD57+ T cells in acquired aplastic anemia. The study profiled TCR beta VDJ and CDR3 using genomic DNA as template. One entry per CDR3 protein results from TCRdb running MiXCR on the reads. Among 350,000 to 450,000 distinct CDR3 sequences, 55% to 70% were seen once, and the ten largest hold under 4.5%. Sequenced: sorted CD4+, CD8+, or CD8+CD57+ T cells (not recorded which) from PBMCs. The receptors come from a human donor in good health, serving as a control.

The chain is built from TRBV7-9 and TRBJ1-2; tentative D call: TRBD1 (5 bases). V shed 5 bases and J shed 6 bases, with 19 bases lying between them. Germline V lookup: CDR1 SEHNR, CDR2 FQNEAQ (reference sequence). This CDR3 comprises 15 residues. CDR3 sequence (DNA): TGTGCCAGCAGCACAACACAGGCGAGGTCGCATGGCTACACCTTC. Its protein is CASSTTQARSHGYTF.

V gene TRBV4-1 combines with J gene TRBJ1-3, with D unresolved. The germline V and J ends were trimmed by 3 bases and 3 bases, with 18 bases remaining between them. The CDR3 is 17 amino acids. CDR1 is MGHRA, CDR2 YSYEKL, per germline. The CDR3 DNA reads TGCGCCAGCAGCCACGGATTTCGGTCCAGTCTTGGAAACACCATATATTTT. Amino acids: CASSHGFRSSLGNTIYF.

This clonotype was recorded a few times. This rearrangement joins TRBV19 to TRBJ2-7; D perhaps matches TRBD1 (6 bases). Germline lookup yields CDR1 LNHDA and CDR2 SQIVND (reference sequence). The CDR3 is 16 amino acids. Trimming stripped 3 bases from V and 4 bases from J, with 19 bases between. The CDR3 loop reads CASSIRPGVESYEQYF. The DNA of the CDR3 is TGTGCCAGTAGTATTAGGCCAGGGGTGGAATCATACGAGCAGTACTTC.

This clonotype has ten or more counts. The chain links TRBV7-4 to TRBJ2-3; D remains unclear. Between the trimmed V and J ends, which lost 3 bases and 4 bases, there was a span of 14 bases. Germline V CDR1 and CDR2: SGHVT, SQSDAQ. The CDR3 contains 15 residues. The CDR3, as DNA: TGTGCCAGCAGCTTTATAGTAGGGCGCGCAGATACGCAGTATTTT. It yields the protein CASSFIVGRADTQYF.

This clonotype has a handful of counts. V and J are TRBV30 and TRBJ1-4; no clear D. From germline, CDR1 is GTSNPN and CDR2 SVGIG (reference sequence). Trimming removed 2 bases at V and 8 bases at J, with 15 bases between. The CDR3 totals 14 residues. This CDR3 is CAWSPSVTGEKLFF. For the CDR3, the DNA is TGTGCCTGGAGTCCATCGGTCACGGGAGAAAAACTGTTTTTT.

This clonotype has a single count. The chain carries TRBV20-1 and TRBJ2-5; D perhaps matches TRBD1 (5 bases). Germline assignment: CDR1 DFQATT and CDR2 SNEGSKA (reference sequence). This CDR3 contains 14 residues. V dropped 6 bases and J dropped 4 bases, with 18 bases sitting between them. This chain's CDR3 is CSATRVARAETQYF. Here the CDR3 DNA reads TGCAGTGCGACCAGGGTGGCACGAGCAGAGACCCAGTACTTC.

Notes on this clonotype: This likely comes from a read error, as the CDR3 has no conserved phenylalanine or tryptophan at its end. The limits of the CDR3 on the DNA are not certain, so only TCRdb's listed CDR3 is given. The chain carries TRBV12-3 or TRBV12-4 and TRBJ1-1; TRBD1 is taken as the D call from the table, unchecked against the DNA. The CDR3 spans 10 residues, counting both ends. This CDR3 is CASTLTGLHS.

The V call is TRBV25-1, the J call TRBJ2-1; D remains unclear. The CDR3 is 14 residues long. Germline assignment: CDR1 MGHDK and CDR2 SYGVNS. The germline V and J ends were trimmed by 4 bases and 16 bases, with 23 bases remaining between them. The CDR3: CASSAPDAVTDDFF. DNA for the CDR3: TGTGCCAGCAGTGCACCTGACGCGGTGACGGATGATTTCTTC.

This chain joins TRBV29-1 and TRBJ2-1; the match to TRBD1 covers 9 bases. V trimming: 7 bases; J trimming: 2 bases; junction bases outside the gene matches: 9. Germline loops: CDR1 SQVTM, CDR2 ANQGSEA. CDR3 length equals 15 residues. Here the CDR3 DNA reads TGCAGCGCGAGGAACAGGGGGCGCGCCTACAATGAGCAGTTCTTC. It codes for CSARNRGRAYNEQFF.

This clonotype came up once. This chain connects TRBV29-1 to TRBJ1-2, with 8 bases aligning to TRBD1. CDR1 is SQVTM, CDR2 ANQGSEA, per germline. The J segment lost 8 bases and the V segment lost 6 bases, leaving 5 bases of the junction unmatched. The CDR3 covers 11 residues. The CDR3 reads CSVGQGWGYTF. The CDR3 DNA reads TGCAGCGTCGGACAGGGCTGGGGCTACACCTTC.

The chain links TRBV7-2 to TRBJ2-5; D gene ambiguous. Between the trimmed V and J ends, which lost 5 bases and 12 bases, there was a span of 25 bases. Germline CDR1 SGHTA, CDR2 FQGNSA. The CDR3 has 15 residues. CDR3 bases: TGTGCCAGCAGCGACCGAACCGGCCCCCCAGCGCCCGAGTACTTC. Translation: CASSDRTGPPAPEYF.

This clonotype was seen repeatedly, ten times or more. The chain is built from TRBV5-1 and TRBJ2-7; 7 positions match TRBD1. V was clipped by 3 bases and J by 5 bases; unmatched bases: 17. The CDR3 runs 17 residues. CDR1 and CDR2 (germline): SGHRS, YFSETQ. CDR3 DNA: TGCGCCAGCAGCTCTAAACGACAGGGATTCGGTCCCCACGAGCAGTACTTC. This translates into CASSSKRQGFGPHEQYF.

As to this clonotype: The junction does not match germline at one end; this may be a read error. This chain links TRBV5-8 with TRBJ2-7, with D uncertain. The CDR3 length is 13 residues. The V gene's germline CDR1 is SGHTS and CDR2 YDEGEE. The DNA for the CDR3 is TGCGCCAGCAGTCGGCCTAGCTCCTACGAGCAGTACTTC. Amino acids: CASSRPSSYEQYF.

This clonotype was seen many times. The J gene is TRBJ1-1, the V gene TRBV7-3; D is perhaps TRBD1 (5 bases). This CDR3 is 13 amino acids long. Looked up from germline, CDR1 is SGHTA and CDR2 is FQGTGA. V was shortened by 6 bases and J by 1 base, with 9 bases between the two germline ends. The CDR3 here is CASRLQENTEAFF. The CDR3 region has the DNA TGTGCCAGCAGATTACAGGAGAACACTGAAGCTTTCTTT.

The chain couples TRBV7-9 to TRBJ2-3; D possibly corresponds to TRBD2 (6 bases). Germline loops: CDR1 SEHNR, CDR2 FQNEAQ (reference sequence). Trimming removed 5 bases from V and 14 bases from J, with 23 bases in between. CDR3 length: 14 amino acids. For the CDR3, the DNA is TGTGCCAGCAGCAGGCGGCGGGGAACAGATGCGCCGTATTTT. Translating it yields CASSRRRGTDAPYF.

The chain has TRBV9 and TRBJ1-5; D uncertain. Trimming shortened V by 4 bases and J by 7 bases, and 15 bases separated the two germline ends. The CDR3 has 14 residues. Germline assignment: CDR1 SGDLS and CDR2 YYNGEE. The CDR3: CASSLGQPIQPQHF. The CDR3 DNA reads as TGTGCCAGCAGCTTAGGCCAACCGATCCAGCCCCAGCATTTT.

This clonotype has ten or more counts. The J gene is TRBJ1-2, the V gene TRBV20-1; D is unresolved. CDR3 length equals 13 residues. Trimming cost V 2 bases and J 10 bases, with 17 bases left between them. Germline CDR1 is DFQATT and CDR2 is SNEGSKA (reference sequence). CDR3 residues: CSARLSGDMVYTF. The CDR3 coding sequence is TGCAGTGCTAGACTGAGTGGGGATATGGTCTACACCTTC.

The chain employs TRBV5-1 and TRBJ1-6; D not certain. Germline values: CDR1 SGHRS, CDR2 YFSETQ. Trimming took off 1 base at V and 7 bases at J, with 6 bases between the two ends. The CDR3 spans 13 residues. The CDR3 coding sequence is TGCGCCAGCAGCTTGATCAACAATTCACCCCTCCACTTT. Translation: CASSLINNSPLHF.

This rearrangement joins TRBV29-1 to TRBJ1-2; possibly TRBD1 for D (5 bases). V was cut by 4 bases and J by 4 bases, with 19 bases left in between. In germline, CDR1 is SQVTM, CDR2 ANQGSEA. The CDR3 sequence is 15 residues long. CDR3 amino acids: CSVGSGSDKIYGYTF. The CDR3, as DNA: TGCAGCGTTGGCTCGGGATCGGACAAGATCTATGGCTACACCTTC.

This chain joins TRBV7-9 and TRBJ1-2; tentative D call: TRBD1 (6 bases). CDR3 size: 15 residues. The V gene's germline CDR1 is SEHNR and CDR2 FQNEAQ (reference sequence). The V gene lost 7 bases and the J gene lost 13 bases, with 28 bases spanning the gap. The CDR3 region is CASTMDSANTEAFTF. The CDR3 region has the DNA TGTGCCAGCACGATGGACAGTGCGAACACTGAAGCTTTCACCTTC.

Regarding this clonotype: At one of its ends the junction is not consistent with the germline gene, which may arise from a read error. The chain couples TRBV10-3 to TRBJ2-7, with D tentatively TRBD1 (5 bases). There are 12 residues in the CDR3. CDR1 and CDR2 from the germline V gene are ENHRY and SYGVKD. The CDR3 DNA reads as TGTGACATCAGGGCGAACCAATACGCGCAGTACTTC. As protein: CDIRANQYAQYF.

The chain employs TRBV6-1 and TRBJ1-2; tentative D call: TRBD1 (5 bases). V was cut by 8 bases and J by 5 bases, with 15 bases left in between. Germline V gene lookup returns CDR1 MNHNS and CDR2 SASEGT. The CDR3 covers 13 residues. CDR3 DNA sequence: TGTGCCAGCGATCCGACAGAACAATATGGCTACACCTTC. It translates to CASDPTEQYGYTF.

The chain recombines TRBV11-2 with TRBJ1-4; the D is unclear. Germline CDR1 is SGHAT and CDR2 is FQNNGV. The V gene lost 0 bases and the J gene lost 8 bases, with 7 bases spanning the gap. The CDR3 totals 13 residues. This CDR3 is CASSLDQEEKLFF. DNA of the CDR3: TGTGCCAGCAGCTTAGATCAGGAGGAAAAACTGTTTTTT. Full variable domain (outside the CDR3, taken from reference TRBV11-2 and TRBJ1-4): EAGVAQSPRYKIIEKRQSVAFWCNPISGHATLYWYQQILGQGPKLLIQFQNNGVVDDSQLPKDRFSAERLKGVDSTLKIQPAKLEDSAVYLCASSLDQEEKLFFGSGTQLSVL.

This sequence joins TRBV7-9 and TRBJ2-2; D gene ambiguous. V lost 7 bases and J lost 17, with 26 bases in between. This CDR3 comprises 14 residues. Germline loops: CDR1 SEHNR, CDR2 FQNEAQ (reference sequence). The CDR3 spells CASTLRADTQYFFF. The CDR3 nucleotides are TGTGCCAGCACGCTTAGGGCAGATACGCAGTATTTTTTTTTT.

This clonotype came up a few times. Here the CDR3 omits its conserved ending phenylalanine or tryptophan, so a read error is the likely source. The rearrangement links TRBV12-3 or TRBV12-4 to TRBJ2-6; no clear D gene. The CDR3 has 13 amino acids. Trimming cost V 7 bases and J 0 bases, with 4 bases left between them. CDR3 sequence reads: CASTHSGANVLTD. In DNA, the CDR3 is TGTGCCAGCACCCACTCTGGGGCCAACGTCCTGACTGAC.

Details on this clonotype: One end of the junction is discordant with germline, which a read error may explain. The rearrangement uses TRBV20-1 and TRBJ2-7; 8 positions agree with TRBD1. The CDR3 is 11 residues long. Per germline, CDR1 DFQATT and CDR2 SNEGSKA (reference sequence). CDR3 in DNA: TGCAGTGCTACCAGACAGGGGATTACAGACTTC. Translating it yields CSATRQGITDF.

This clonotype showed up just a few times. This sequence joins TRBV9 and TRBJ1-1; D possibly corresponds to TRBD1 (5 bases). The CDR3 runs to 14 residues. Germline CDR1 SGDLS, CDR2 YYNGEE. The V and J ends lost 2 bases and 1 base respectively, with 9 bases between them. The CDR3 DNA follows: TGTGCCAGCAGCGTGGGGGGGAGGAACACTGAAGCTTTCTTT. As protein: CASSVGGRNTEAFF.

The V and J genes are TRBV5-1 and TRBJ1-3; 8 positions agree with TRBD1. In germline, CDR1 is SGHRS, CDR2 YFSETQ. The CDR3 extends over 15 amino acids. V shed 4 bases, J shed 6 bases, and the junction held 9 bases outside the gene matches. The DNA of the CDR3 is TGCGCCAGCAGCAGCTCGACAGGGGAGCAAAACACCATATATTTT. It specifies CASSSSTGEQNTIYF.

Turning to this clonotype: Here the CDR3 omits its conserved ending phenylalanine or tryptophan, so a read error is the likely source. The gene calls are TRBV7-2 and TRBJ1-1; D is undetermined. Between the trimmed V and J ends, which lost 5 bases and 8 bases, there was a span of 12 bases. The CDR3 contains 12 residues. CDR1 and CDR2 (germline): SGHTA, FQGNSA. CDR3 sequence (DNA): TGTGCCAGCAGCCGAGGATGCCAGGAAGCTTTCTTG. Protein sequence: CASSRGCQEAFL.